The 7 T cell receptor beta chains below were found in one sample sequenced in a study of blood T cell repertoires in COVID-19. Produced via immunoSEQ multiplex PCR; TCRdb's table is partial and in-frame only. In the table there are over 300,000 clones, about 90% of which are singletons. What was sequenced was peripheral blood. The source of these receptors is a man aged 18 to 30 who had recovered from COVID-19.

This clone was recorded once. The chain is built from TRBV5-1 and TRBJ2-2, with D tentatively TRBD1 (5 bases). Between the trimmed V and J ends, which lost 4 bases and 0 bases, there was a span of 10 bases. Germline CDR1 reads SGHRS; CDR2 reads YFSETQ. The CDR3 sequence is 15 residues long. The CDR3 coding sequence is TGCGCCAGCAGCACCGGACAAGCGAACACCGGGGAGCTGTTTTTT. Translating it yields CASSTGQANTGELFF.

Only one count was recorded for this clone. The genes are TRBV5-4 and TRBJ2-5; TRBD2 agrees at 11 bases. Germline trimming cut 4 bases from V and 3 bases from J; bases unmatched to any gene: 8. This CDR3 region has 16 residues. Germline V gene data show CDR1 as SGHNT and CDR2 as YYREEE (reference sequence). The CDR3 is CASSLRGSGREETQYF. The CDR3 nucleotides read TGTGCCAGCAGCCTCAGGGGTAGCGGGAGGGAAGAGACCCAGTACTTC.

The gene calls are TRBV9 and TRBJ1-2; D might be TRBD1 (6 bases). The V end was cut by 3 bases, the J end by 6 bases, with 18 bases between. From germline, CDR1 is SGDLS and CDR2 YYNGEE. The CDR3 runs 15 residues. CDR3 protein: CASSATGIPYNGYTF. CDR3 coding DNA: TGTGCCAGCAGCGCGACAGGAATCCCCTATAATGGCTACACCTTC.

The CDR3, as DNA: TGTGCCAGCAGTCTGACAGGGTATCAGCCCCAGCATTTT. Its translation: CASSLTGYQPQHF. The V gene is TRBV6-5, the J gene TRBJ1-5; 7 nucleotides line up with TRBD1. The CDR3 has 13 residues. Trimming cost V 5 bases and J 5 bases; bases outside gene matches: 3. Germline V gene lookup returns CDR1 MNHEY and CDR2 SVGAGI.

This clone was seen only a few times. The chain carries TRBV29-1 and TRBJ1-1, with a weak D call TRBD1 (5 bases). There are 14 residues in the CDR3. Deletions cut 1 base from V and 1 base from J, with 10 bases between. CDR1 and CDR2 (germline): SQVTM, ANQGSEA. The CDR3 DNA follows: TGCAGCGTTGAAGCCGCGGGGCCGAACACTGAAGCTTTCTTT. Its protein product is CSVEAAGPNTEAFF.

V and J are TRBV14 and TRBJ2-5, with D tentatively TRBD1 (6 bases). Germline loops: CDR1 SGHDN, CDR2 FVKESK. The CDR3 runs to 14 residues. V was clipped by 3 bases and J by 1 base, with 9 bases between them. CDR3 in amino acids: CASSHWTVQETQYF. The DNA for the CDR3 is TGTGCCAGCAGCCATTGGACAGTCCAAGAGACCCAGTACTTC.

The V call is TRBV16, the J call TRBJ2-3; TRBD2 aligns across 7 bases. Trimming cost V 4 bases and J 2 bases; bases outside gene matches: 9. This CDR3 spans 16 amino acids. The V gene's germline CDR1 is KGHSY and CDR2 FQNENV. CDR3 DNA sequence: TGTGCCAGCAGCCTCATCGGCCTAGCGGACACAGATACGCAGTATTTT. Protein product: CASSLIGLADTDTQYF.